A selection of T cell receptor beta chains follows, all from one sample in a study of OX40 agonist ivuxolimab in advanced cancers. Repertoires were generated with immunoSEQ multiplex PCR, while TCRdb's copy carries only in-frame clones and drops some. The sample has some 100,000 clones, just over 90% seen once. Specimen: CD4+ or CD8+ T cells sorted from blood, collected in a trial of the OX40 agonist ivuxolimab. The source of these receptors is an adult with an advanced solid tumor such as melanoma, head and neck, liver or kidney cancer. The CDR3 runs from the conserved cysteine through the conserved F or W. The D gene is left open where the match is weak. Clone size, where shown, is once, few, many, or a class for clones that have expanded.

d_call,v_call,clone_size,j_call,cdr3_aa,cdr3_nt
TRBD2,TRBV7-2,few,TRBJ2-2,CASSHRAGGRSGELFF,TGTGCCAGCAGCCACCGGGCGGGAGGGCGTTCCGGGGAGCTGTTTTTT
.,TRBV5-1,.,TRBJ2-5,CASSLGGPRQETQYF,TGCGCCAGCAGCTTGGGGGGACCGAGACAAGAGACCCAGTACTTC
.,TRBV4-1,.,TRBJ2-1,CASSQGSEGVTYEQFF,TGCGCCAGCAGCCAAGGGTCGGAGGGAGTTACTTATGAGCAGTTCTTC
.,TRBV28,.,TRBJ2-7,CASSGAYEQYF,TGTGCCAGCAGCGGAGCCTACGAGCAGTACTTC
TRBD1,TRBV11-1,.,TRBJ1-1,CASSLTGKREAFF,TGTGCCAGCAGCTTGACAGGGAAAAGGGAAGCTTTCTTT
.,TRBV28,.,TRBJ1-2,CASRKTDTYGYTF,TGTGCCAGCAGGAAAACGGATACCTATGGCTACACCTTC
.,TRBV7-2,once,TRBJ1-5,CASSLNLGFSNQPQHF,TGTGCCAGCAGCTTAAATCTGGGATTTAGCAATCAGCCCCAGCATTTT
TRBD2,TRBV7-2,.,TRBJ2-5,CASSLGPSGRTQYF,TGTGCCAGCAGCTTAGGTCCTAGCGGGAGGACCCAGTACTTC
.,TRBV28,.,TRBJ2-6,CASISRAQGALSGANVLTF,TGTGCCAGTATCTCCCGGGCCCAGGGTGCCCTCTCTGGGGCCAACGTCCTGACTTTC
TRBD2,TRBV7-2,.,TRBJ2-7,CASSRPSGGWEQYF,TGTGCCAGCAGTCGGCCTAGCGGGGGGTGGGAGCAGTACTTC
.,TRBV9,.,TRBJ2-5,CASSASDRVSSETQYF,TGTGCCAGCAGCGCCTCGGATCGGGTTTCCTCGGAGACCCAGTACTTC
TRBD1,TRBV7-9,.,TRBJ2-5,CASSQYTGTGGAETQYF,TGTGCCAGCAGCCAATACACCGGGACAGGGGGCGCGGAGACCCAGTACTTC
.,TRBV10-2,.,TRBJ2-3,CASSEASSTDTQYF,TGCGCCAGCAGTGAAGCGTCTAGCACAGATACGCAGTATTTT
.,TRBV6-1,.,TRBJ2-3,CASSSGPLSTDTQYF,TGTGCCAGCAGCTCGGGACCACTGAGCACAGATACGCAGTATTTT
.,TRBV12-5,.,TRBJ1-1,CASGLGGNTEAFF,TGTGCTAGTGGGCTAGGGGGGAACACTGAAGCTTTCTTT
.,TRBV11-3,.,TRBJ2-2,CASSIIKTGELFF,TGTGCCAGCAGCATTATAAAAACCGGGGAGCTGTTTTTT
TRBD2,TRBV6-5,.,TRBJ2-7,CASSPWRGAYEQYF,TGTGCCAGCAGTCCTTGGCGGGGGGCCTACGAGCAGTACTTC
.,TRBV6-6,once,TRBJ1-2,CASSYDGGHYGYTF,TGTGCCAGCAGTTACGACGGGGGGCACTATGGCTACACCTTC
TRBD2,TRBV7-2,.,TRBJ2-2,CASSLTSVSGELFF,TGTGCCAGCAGCCTGACTAGCGTCTCCGGGGAGCTGTTTTTT
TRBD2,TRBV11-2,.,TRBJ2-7,CASSLSSGSSYEQYF,TGTGCCAGCAGCTTATCTAGCGGCAGCTCCTACGAGCAGTACTTC
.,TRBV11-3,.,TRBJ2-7,CASSLVRTRSTRHYEQYF,TGTGCCAGCAGCTTAGTCCGTACGCGGTCCACTAGACACTACGAGCAGTACTTC
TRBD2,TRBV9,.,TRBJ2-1,CASSVLGGPYNEQFF,TGTGCCAGCAGCGTATTGGGAGGGCCGTACAATGAGCAGTTCTTC
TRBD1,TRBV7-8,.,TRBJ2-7,CASSPSSGQGVEQYF,TGTGCCAGCAGCCCATCCTCCGGACAGGGGGTCGAGCAGTACTTC
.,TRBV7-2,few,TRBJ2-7,CASSLGVAAYEQYF,TGTGCCAGCAGCTTAGGGGTAGCGGCGTACGAGCAGTACTTC
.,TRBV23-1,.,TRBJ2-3,CASSQSAKTRPEGHTADTQYF,TGCGCCAGCAGTCAATCAGCCAAAACTCGCCCGGAGGGACACACAGCAGATACGCAGTATTTT
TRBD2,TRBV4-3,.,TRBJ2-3,CASSQEVTSGSRDTQYF,TGCGCCAGCAGCCAAGAAGTGACTAGCGGAAGCCGGGATACGCAGTATTTT
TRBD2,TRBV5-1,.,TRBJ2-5,CASSLVVAGGRETQYF,TGCGCCAGCAGCTTGGTGGTAGCGGGAGGGCGAGAGACCCAGTACTTC
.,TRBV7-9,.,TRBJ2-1,CASSFLRAGSKSSYNEQFF,TGTGCCAGCAGCTTTCTGAGGGCGGGATCAAAAAGCTCCTACAATGAGCAGTTCTTC
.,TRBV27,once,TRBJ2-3,CASRMRGGDTQYF,TGTGCCAGCAGGATGAGAGGGGGTGATACGCAGTATTTT
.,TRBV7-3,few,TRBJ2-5,CASSLGTKETQYF,TGTGCCAGCAGCCTAGGGACAAAAGAGACCCAGTACTTC
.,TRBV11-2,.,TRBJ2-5,CASSLGAAGGQETQYF,TGTGCCAGCAGCTTAGGGGCAGCGGGCGGCCAAGAGACCCAGTACTTC
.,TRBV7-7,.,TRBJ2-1,CASSANLANNEQFF,TGTGCCAGCAGCGCCAACCTAGCGAACAATGAGCAGTTCTTC
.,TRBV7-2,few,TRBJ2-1,CASSYGGTGNNEQFF,TGTGCCAGCAGCTATGGGGGGACTGGAAACAATGAGCAGTTCTTC
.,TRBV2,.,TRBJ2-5,CASWRQEQETQYF,TGTGCCAGCTGGAGACAGGAACAAGAGACCCAGTACTTC
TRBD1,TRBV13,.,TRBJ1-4,CASSTSRGRTNEKLFF,TGTGCCAGCAGCACTAGCAGGGGGCGGACTAATGAAAAACTGTTTTTT